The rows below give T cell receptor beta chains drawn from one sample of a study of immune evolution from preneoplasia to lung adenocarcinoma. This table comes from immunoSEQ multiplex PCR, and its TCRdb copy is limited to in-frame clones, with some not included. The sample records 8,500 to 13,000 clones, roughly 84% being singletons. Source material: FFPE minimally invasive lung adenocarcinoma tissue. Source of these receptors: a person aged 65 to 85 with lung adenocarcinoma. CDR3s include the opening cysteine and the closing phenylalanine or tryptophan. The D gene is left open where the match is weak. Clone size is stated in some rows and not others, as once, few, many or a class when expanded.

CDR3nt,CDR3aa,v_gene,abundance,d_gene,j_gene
TGCAGTGCTCTAGGGTTAGATACGCAGTATTTT,CSALGLDTQYF,TRBV20-1,few,.,TRBJ2-3
TGTGCCAGCAGCTTAGGGCACACAGGGAAGGGAGAGACCCAGTACTTC,CASSLGHTGKGETQYF,TRBV11-3,.,.,TRBJ2-5
TGCAGCGTTGAAAGACCCGCAGCCCCAGAGACCCAGTACTTC,CSVERPAAPETQYF,TRBV29-1,once,.,TRBJ2-5
TGTGCCAGCAGCGTAGGCCTAGCGGGGGGGTCTAGCACAGATACGCAGTATTTT,CASSVGLAGGSSTDTQYF,TRBV9,once,TRBD2,TRBJ2-3
TGCGCCAGCAGCAGGCAGGGGGGAAGTGAAAAACTGTTTTTT,CASSRQGGSEKLFF,TRBV5-1,.,TRBD1,TRBJ1-4
TGCAGCGTTGAGCCTGGACAGGGGCGTAACCAAGAGACCCAGTACTTC,CSVEPGQGRNQETQYF,TRBV29-1,.,TRBD1,TRBJ2-5
TGCGCCAGCAGCTTCGGGACAGGCTCCTACGAGCAGTACTTC,CASSFGTGSYEQYF,TRBV5-1,.,TRBD1,TRBJ2-7
TGTGCCAGCAGCTTAGGGGGTTACAATGAGCAGTTCTTC,CASSLGGYNEQFF,TRBV11-3,few,.,TRBJ2-1
TGTGCCAGCAGCTGGACAGGGCCCGCTTCTAATGAAAAACTGTTTTTT,CASSWTGPASNEKLFF,TRBV6-6,.,TRBD1,TRBJ1-4
TGCGCCAGCAGCTTGGAGGTTGGGGCCAACGTCCTGACTTTC,CASSLEVGANVLTF,TRBV5-1,.,.,TRBJ2-6
TGTGCCAGCAGCCCCCGGGACACACCATGGGAAGATTCACCCCTCCACTTT,CASSPRDTPWEDSPLHF,TRBV4-2,.,.,TRBJ1-6
TGTGCCTGGAGTAGTGGGGGTGTGAACACTGAAGCTTTCTTT,CAWSSGGVNTEAFF,TRBV30,.,.,TRBJ1-1
TGTGCCAGCGCCCGCCCGGGGGGCGTAGGTGGCTACACCTTC,CASARPGGVGGYTF,TRBV27,.,.,TRBJ1-2
TGTGCCAGCAGTTTATGGGGGGCCAATCAGCCCCAGCATTTT,CASSLWGANQPQHF,TRBV28,.,.,TRBJ1-5